The 20 T cell receptor beta chains reported below all come from one sample, sequenced in a study of T cell repertoires in cytomegalovirus infection. TCRdb reprocessed the reads via MiXCR and lists one record per CDR3 protein. The sample has fewer than 850,000 distinct CDR3 sequences, 25% to 35% seen once. Their cognate antigens are unknown. The material sequenced was cultured CD8+ T cells from PBMCs, taken from culture after CMV antigen stimulation. These receptors all come from a human donor in good health (CMV status not recorded). Some clones in this sample may be carry-over from other donors' samples.

J is TRBJ1-4 and V is TRBV19; 9 bases are a match to TRBD1. The junction had 7 bases not matched to a gene; V was cut back by 5 bases and J by 6 bases. The CDR3 contains 15 residues. In germline, CDR1 is LNHDA, CDR2 SQIVND (reference sequence). CDR3 amino acids: CASSPTGGTYEKLFF. As DNA, the CDR3 is TGTGCCAGTAGTCCGACAGGGGGGACGTATGAAAAACTGTTTTTT.

V gene TRBV7-9 combines with J gene TRBJ2-7; no definite D call. The V gene's germline CDR1 is SEHNR and CDR2 FQNEAQ (reference sequence). The germline V and J ends were trimmed by 5 bases and 4 bases, with 6 bases remaining between them. The CDR3 spans 11 residues. The CDR3 DNA sequence: TGTGCCAGCAGCATATTGTACGAGCAGTACTTC. Translating gives CASSILYEQYF.

The sample holds a few counts of this clonotype. V and J are TRBV11-3 and TRBJ2-3; 9 bases line up with TRBD2. CDR3 length: 15 residues. The germline gives CDR1 SGHNT, CDR2 YENEEA. V gave up 2 bases and J gave up 5 bases; unmatched junction bases: 5. DNA of the CDR3: TGTGCCAGCAGCTTAAGGCGGGGGGGCGTAGATACGCAGTATTTT. This sequence encodes CASSLRRGGVDTQYF.

This clonotype has only a few counts. The chain carries TRBV12-3 or TRBV12-4 and TRBJ1-1; D is uncertain. The CDR3 totals 13 residues. V was pared by 7 bases and J by 2 bases, with 11 bases between. CDR3 region: CASTMAVNTEAFF. CDR3 sequence (DNA): TGTGCCAGCACGATGGCCGTAAACACTGAAGCTTTCTTT.

A remark on this clonotype: Just one base apart from a much larger clone, this may be a read error. The V and J genes are TRBV19 and TRBJ2-1; the D is unclear. Germline lookup yields CDR1 LNHDA and CDR2 SQIVND (reference sequence). This CDR3 comprises 13 residues. Here the CDR3 DNA reads TGTGCCAGTAGTATTAATTCCTACAATGAGAAGTTCTTC. This translates into CASSINSYNEKFF.

This clonotype has just a few counts. This chain joins TRBV12-3 or TRBV12-4 and TRBJ2-5; 10 positions agree with TRBD1. This CDR3 spans 13 amino acids. The J segment lost 5 bases and the V segment lost 6 bases, leaving 3 bases of the junction unmatched. CDR3 DNA: TGTGCCAGCAGGGACAGGGGGTGGGAGACCCAGTACTTC. It specifies CASRDRGWETQYF.

The chain links TRBV28 to TRBJ2-7, with D perhaps matching TRBD2 (7 bases). V was cut by 5 bases and J by 4 bases, with 21 bases left in between. In germline, CDR1 is MDHEN, CDR2 SYDVKM. CDR3 size: 16 residues. CDR3 sequence reads: CASSPLGRGTSYEQYF. As DNA, the CDR3 is TGTGCCAGCAGTCCCCTTGGGAGGGGGACCAGTTACGAGCAGTACTTC.

At least ten counts were recorded for this clonotype. The chain links TRBV7-8 to TRBJ1-2, with 7 bases matching TRBD1. V dropped 0 bases and J dropped 2; count of bases not matched to a gene: 6. This CDR3 has 16 residues. Per the germline V gene, CDR1 is SGHVS and CDR2 is FQNEAQ. CDR3 amino acids: CASSLAGTAQNYGYTF. CDR3 in DNA: TGTGCCAGCAGCTTAGCTGGGACAGCACAAAACTATGGCTACACCTTC.

The CDR3 nucleotides are TGCAGTGCCCCTGAGCTGAGGGACCCCGGCGGCAATGAGCAGTTCTTC. This codes for CSAPELRDPGGNEQFF. J is TRBJ2-1 and V is TRBV20-1; D tentatively fits TRBD1 or TRBD2 (5 bases each). From germline, CDR1 is DFQATT and CDR2 SNEGSKA (reference sequence). This CDR3 comprises 16 residues. V was trimmed by 6 bases and J by 6 bases, leaving 24 bases between them.

This clonotype has just a few counts. V and J are TRBV6-2 or TRBV6-3 and TRBJ1-1; D remains unclear. The germline CDR1 and CDR2 sequences are MNHEY and SVGEGT. CDR3 length: 11 amino acids. Trimming pared 3 bases from V and 6 bases from J, leaving 5 bases between. CDR3: CASSYVAEAFF. The CDR3 DNA reads as TGTGCCAGCAGTTATGTCGCTGAAGCTTTCTTT.

The rearrangement uses TRBV6-8 and TRBJ2-2, with 7 bases aligning to TRBD1. The J segment lost 4 bases and the V segment lost 5 bases, leaving 13 bases of the junction unmatched. Per the germline V gene, CDR1 is MNHGY and CDR2 is SAAAGT. The CDR3 is 17 residues long. The CDR3 here is CASSKSNRGPRTGELFF. The CDR3, as DNA: TGTGCCAGCAGTAAATCGAACAGGGGACCCCGCACCGGGGAGCTGTTTTTT.

A word on this clonotype: A single base separates this from a much larger clone, so it may be a read error. This chain links TRBV11-2 with TRBJ2-1; no clear D gene. Germline CDR1 is SGHAT and CDR2 is FQNNGV. This CDR3 has 12 amino acids. The germline V and J ends were trimmed by 1 base and 8 bases, with 6 bases remaining between them. Here the CDR3 DNA reads TGTGCCAGCAGCTTAGTACTCCATGAGCAGTTCTTC. This translates into CASSLVLHEQFF.

V usage is TRBV6-6 and J usage is TRBJ1-1, with D uncertain. The CDR3 totals 15 residues. Germline loops: CDR1 MNHNY, CDR2 SVGAGI (reference sequence). Trimming shortened V by 6 bases and J by 3 bases, and 17 bases separated the two germline ends. CDR3 loop: CASSAVRSGDTEAFF. CDR3 DNA sequence: TGTGCCAGCAGCGCGGTCAGGTCCGGGGACACTGAAGCTTTCTTT.

V is TRBV7-3 and J is TRBJ2-5; the D gene could be TRBD1 or TRBD2 (6 bases each). Germline V CDR1 and CDR2: SGHTA, FQGTGA. V gave up 5 bases and J gave up 1 base, with 17 bases separating them. This CDR3 is 16 amino acids long. The CDR3 is CASSPGVGDFQETQYF. CDR3 nucleotides: TGTGCCAGCAGCCCAGGGGTGGGGGACTTCCAAGAGACCCAGTACTTC.

The chain couples TRBV7-6 to TRBJ1-2, with 10 bases that match TRBD1. The junction had 7 bases not matched to a gene; V was cut back by 2 bases and J by 7 bases. The CDR3 totals 15 residues. The germline V gene encodes CDR1 SGHVS and CDR2 FNYEAQ. CDR3 sequence: CASSLTDRGLGGYTF. CDR3 in DNA: TGTGCCAGCAGCTTAACGGACAGGGGGTTGGGTGGCTACACCTTC.

The V gene is TRBV6-2 or TRBV6-3, the J gene TRBJ2-6; D uncertain. Germline CDR1 MNHEY, CDR2 SVGEGT. The CDR3 spans 17 residues. The V end was cut by 2 bases, the J end by 6 bases, with 17 bases between. As DNA, the CDR3 is TGTGCCAGCAGTTACGTCCCGCCCGGGTCAAAGGCCAACGTCCTGACTTTC. Translated: CASSYVPPGSKANVLTF.

The chain combines TRBV7-9 with TRBJ1-1; D not certain. This CDR3 has 15 amino acids. Deletions cut 4 bases from V and 1 base from J, with 13 bases between. Looked up from germline, CDR1 is SEHNR and CDR2 is FQNEAQ (reference sequence). CDR3 bases: TGTGCCAGCAGCTCCTTCTGGGAGTCGAACACTGAAGCTTTCTTT. It yields the protein CASSSFWESNTEAFF.

The chain is built from TRBV7-9 and TRBJ1-1; no reliable D call. V lost 3 bases and J lost 0, with 8 bases in between. Germline CDR1 is SEHNR and CDR2 is FQNEAQ (reference sequence). This CDR3 has 14 amino acids. The CDR3 sequence is CASSFHRVNTEAFF. For the CDR3, the DNA is TGTGCCAGCAGCTTTCACAGAGTGAACACTGAAGCTTTCTTT.

This chain uses TRBV14 with TRBJ2-1; perhaps TRBD2 as D (6 bases). The CDR3 is 20 residues long. Germline V gene data show CDR1 as SGHDN and CDR2 as FVKESK. V was pared by 6 bases and J by 4 bases, with 31 bases between. The CDR3 loop reads CASRLGVRDGLYTRYNEQFF. The DNA for the CDR3 is TGTGCCAGCAGACTGGGGGTGCGGGACGGACTTTACACTCGTTACAATGAGCAGTTCTTC.

The chain is built from TRBV29-1 and TRBJ2-3; possibly TRBD1 or TRBD2 for D (5 bases each). CDR1 SQVTM and CDR2 ANQGSEA come from the germline V gene. The CDR3 runs to 13 residues. Trimming shortened V by 8 bases and J by 4 bases, and 16 bases separated the two germline ends. For the CDR3, the DNA is TGCAGCCTGGGGGACGCGGGCCCAGATACGCAGTATTTT. It codes for CSLGDAGPDTQYF.